Below, 17 T cell receptor beta chains from the same sample are listed, as sequenced in a study of response to subunit inactivated influenza vaccine. TCRdb fed the RT-PCR reads into MiXCR, producing one record per CDR3 protein. This repertoire shows hundreds of thousands of distinct CDR3 sequences, approximately 14% found once; its top ten account for less than 9%. Sequenced material: PBMCs from blood, taken less than 15 days before vaccination. The origin of the receptors is a middle-aged man who received an inactivated influenza vaccine.

This clonotype was seen repeatedly, ten times or more. The rearrangement uses TRBV2 and TRBJ1-5; D might be TRBD1 (6 bases). In germline, CDR1 is SNHLY, CDR2 FYNNEI. The V end lost 6 bases, the J end lost 4 bases, and 10 bases lay between the germline ends. The CDR3 runs 13 residues. The CDR3 sequence: CASRQGSNQPQHF. CDR3 nucleotides: TGTGCCAGCAGACAGGGTTCAAATCAGCCCCAGCATTTT.

The sample holds many counts of this clonotype. V and J are TRBV5-1 and TRBJ2-2; 9 bases agree with TRBD1. The germline gives CDR1 SGHRS, CDR2 YFSETQ. The CDR3 runs 15 residues. V shed 4 bases and J 3 bases; nucleotides not matched to a gene: 4. DNA for the CDR3: TGCGCCAGCAGCGCGCGGACAGGGGACACCGGGGAGCTGTTTTTT. This encodes CASSARTGDTGELFF. The whole variable domain, remainder taken from reference TRBV5-1 and TRBJ2-2, is KAGVTQTPRYLIKTRGQQVTLSCSPISGHRSVSWYQQTPGQGLQFLFEYFSETQRNKGNFPGRFSGRQFSNSRSEMNVSTLELGDSALYLCASSARTGDTGELFFGEGSRLTVL.

A few counts support this clonotype. The chain is built from TRBV11-1 and TRBJ2-1, with 8 positions matching TRBD2. Germline CDR1 is SGHAT and CDR2 is FQDESV (reference sequence). CDR3 size: 17 residues. J lost 4 bases, V lost 5 bases, and 13 bases had no gene match. The CDR3 sequence is CASSRRRNSGVYNEQFF. DNA for the CDR3: TGTGCCAGCAGCCGCCGACGGAATAGCGGGGTTTACAATGAGCAGTTCTTC.

This clonotype showed up just a few times. The chain is built from TRBV12-3 or TRBV12-4 and TRBJ2-7, with D perhaps TRBD2 (5 bases). This CDR3 has 15 amino acids. The V end was cut by 5 bases, the J end by 2 bases, with 16 bases between. The CDR3 region is CASSPSDGNTYEQYF. CDR3 nucleotides: TGTGCCAGCAGTCCCTCGGACGGGAACACCTACGAGCAGTACTTC.

This clonotype was counted only a few times. The chain employs TRBV20-1 and TRBJ2-1, with 13 bases that match TRBD2. The CDR3 is made up of 21 amino acids. Germline-derived CDR1 and CDR2 are DFQATT and SNEGSKA (reference sequence). V lost 3 bases and J lost 3; bases outside the gene matches: 20. CDR3 nucleotide sequence: TGCAGTGCTAGGGCCCGTCAAACTAGCGGGAGGGCCTTTATTAACTACAATGAGCAGTTCTTC. Translated: CSARARQTSGRAFINYNEQFF.

This clonotype was observed a handful of times. This chain uses TRBV29-1 with TRBJ2-7, with TRBD1 matching 8 bases. The ends lost 4 bases at V and 5 bases at J; junction bases unmatched: 13. CDR1 is SQVTM, CDR2 ANQGSEA, per germline. The CDR3 is made up of 15 amino acids. The DNA of the CDR3 is TGCAGCGTTGTGATACTACAGGGGGTTTATGACGAGCAGTACTTC. It specifies CSVVILQGVYDEQYF.

There are many counts of this clonotype. The DNA of the CDR3 is TGCGCCAGCAGCTTGGCCGAAGAATCACCCCTCCACTTT. Amino acid sequence: CASSLAEESPLHF. The V and J genes are TRBV5-1 and TRBJ1-6, with D uncertain. Trimming left V 0 bases short and J 10 bases short, with 8 bases between. Germline lookup yields CDR1 SGHRS and CDR2 YFSETQ. The CDR3 covers 13 residues.

This clonotype has a handful of counts. J is TRBJ2-3 and V is TRBV29-1; 8 bases match TRBD1. This CDR3 contains 16 residues. Germline CDR1 SQVTM, CDR2 ANQGSEA. Germline trimming cut 2 bases from V and 5 bases from J; bases unmatched to any gene: 12. CDR3 loop: CSVEQGGQGAQDTQYF. In nucleotides, the CDR3 is TGCAGCGTTGAACAAGGTGGGCAGGGGGCGCAAGATACGCAGTATTTT.

In its sample, this clonotype was seen a few times. This chain uses TRBV20-1 with TRBJ2-3; the D gene is possibly TRBD2 (6 bases). CDR1 and CDR2 from the germline V gene are DFQATT and SNEGSKA (reference sequence). The length of the CDR3 is 16 residues. Trimming stripped 1 base from V and 1 base from J, with 15 bases between. CDR3 loop: CSARGSGSGRTDTQYF. The DNA for the CDR3 is TGCAGTGCTAGAGGGTCGGGTAGCGGTCGCACAGATACGCAGTATTTT.

This clonotype turned up a few times. This chain connects TRBV12-3 or TRBV12-4 to TRBJ2-3; TRBD2 agrees at 9 bases. The V gene end was trimmed by 3 bases and the J gene end by 5 bases; junction bases not matched to a gene: 9. This CDR3 has 16 residues. DNA for the CDR3: TGTGCCAGCAGTTTGGGAAGCGGGGGGTTCCTAGATACGCAGTATTTT. Translation: CASSLGSGGFLDTQYF.

The V call is TRBV27, the J call TRBJ1-5; the match to TRBD1 covers 7 bases. V gave up 7 bases and J gave up 2 bases; unmatched junction bases: 11. This CDR3 spans 16 amino acids. Germline CDR1 MNHEY, CDR2 SMNVEV (reference sequence). CDR3 bases: TGTGCCAGCATGGAGACAGGGCTAACTGGCAATCAGCCCCAGCATTTT. Residues: CASMETGLTGNQPQHF.

The chain is built from TRBV6-6 and TRBJ2-1; D is unclear. The ends were cut back, 5 bases at V and 12 bases at J, with 11 bases in the middle. Germline loops: CDR1 MNHNY, CDR2 SVGAGI (reference sequence). CDR3 length equals 11 residues. The CDR3 DNA sequence: TGTGCCAGCAGTCCCCAACGGGCGCAGTTCTTC. Its translation is CASSPQRAQFF.

The sample holds a few counts of this clonotype. The J gene is TRBJ2-1, the V gene TRBV11-2, with TRBD2 matching 11 bases. CDR3 length: 15 amino acids. Germline values: CDR1 SGHAT, CDR2 FQNNGV. The V and J ends lost 5 bases and 8 bases, in that order; junction bases with no gene match: 8. The CDR3 region is CASSISGGAWDEQFF. In DNA form, the CDR3 reads TGTGCCAGCAGCATTAGCGGGGGGGCTTGGGATGAGCAGTTCTTC.

The table lists this clonotype with a few counts. The chain links TRBV5-1 to TRBJ2-2; a weak D match, TRBD2 (6 bases). V was pared by 0 bases and J by 7 bases, with 13 bases between. Germline values: CDR1 SGHRS, CDR2 YFSETQ. The CDR3 length is 15 residues. The chain's CDR3 is CASSLVGRVFGELFF. The CDR3 DNA reads as TGCGCCAGCAGCTTGGTCGGGAGAGTTTTCGGGGAGCTGTTTTTT.

This clonotype was detected only a few times. This chain uses TRBV14 with TRBJ2-5; no firm D call. The CDR3 length is 15 residues. CDR1 and CDR2 from the germline V gene are SGHDN and FVKESK. V was cut by 2 bases and J by 1 base, with 11 bases left in between. For the CDR3, the DNA is TGTGCCAGCAGCCAATTAGACGGTCTCCAAGAGACCCAGTACTTC. Protein: CASSQLDGLQETQYF.

DNA for the CDR3: TGTGCCAGCAGCTTAGACAGGGAGGATGGCTACACCTTC. The encoded protein is CASSLDREDGYTF. The rearrangement uses TRBV7-2 and TRBJ1-2, with a weak D call TRBD1 (6 bases). This CDR3 comprises 13 residues. Per germline, CDR1 SGHTA and CDR2 FQGNSA. The V and J ends lost 1 base and 6 bases respectively, with 9 bases between them.

This clonotype was observed a few times. This sequence joins TRBV7-6 and TRBJ2-7, with a tentative D call TRBD2 (5 bases). CDR3 length: 13 amino acids. Looked up from germline, CDR1 is SGHVS and CDR2 is FNYEAQ. The V gene lost 1 base and the J gene lost 6 bases, with 10 bases spanning the gap. CDR3 amino acids: CASSLGLGGEQYF. The CDR3, as DNA: TGTGCCAGCAGCTTAGGGTTAGGAGGCGAGCAGTACTTC.